This T cell receptor (beta chain) is from a study of blood T cell repertoires in COVID-19. Method: immunoSEQ multiplex PCR; TCRdb's copy keeps in-frame clones and lacks some. The sample includes roughly 100,000 clones, 87% seen only once; the top ten take 3.1%. Germline-derived CDR1 and CDR2 are SGHKS and YYEKEE (reference sequence). This CDR3 region has 14 residues. Trimming cost V 3 bases and J 4 bases; bases outside gene matches: 6. The clonotype comes from a man aged 50 to 59 in a cohort sampled during active COVID-19. The chain uses TRBV5-5 and TRBJ1-1; 7 nucleotides align to TRBD1. Sequenced input: peripheral blood. CDR3 DNA sequence: TGTGCCAGCAGCTCGGGGGACAGAGGCACTGAAGCTTTCTTT. As protein: CASSSGDRGTEAFF.